A single sample gave rise to the 13 T cell receptor beta chains below, sequenced in a study of T cell responses to AZD1222 COVID-19 vaccine. Produced via immunoSEQ multiplex PCR; TCRdb's table is partial and in-frame only. The profile shows 150,000 to 200,000 clones, about nine tenths of them singletons. Specimen: peripheral blood, collected on day 0 of MenACWY control vaccination. The receptors were sampled from an adult in good health.

A note on this clone: Other nucleotide sequences in the sample specify the same CDR3. V and J are TRBV7-3 and TRBJ2-2; 9 nucleotides line up with TRBD1. Germline loops: CDR1 SGHTA, CDR2 FQGTGA. CDR3 length: 14 residues. J gave up 5 bases and V 4 bases, and 2 bases lay outside the gene matches. The CDR3 DNA sequence: TGTGCCAGCAGCTCCGGACAGGGGACCGGGGAGCTGTTTTTT. Translation: CASSSGQGTGELFF.

The genes are TRBV3-1 (or the pseudogene TRBV3-2) and TRBJ1-6; weak D call: TRBD1 (5 bases). Trimming shortened V by 4 bases and J by 7 bases, and 8 bases separated the two germline ends. CDR1 is LGHDT and CDR2 is YNNKEL in the germline V gene (reference sequence). There are 13 residues in the CDR3. CDR3 loop: CASSRGANSPLHF. The DNA of the CDR3 is TGTGCCAGCAGCCGAGGGGCGAATTCACCCCTCCACTTT.

The chain combines TRBV6-5 with TRBJ2-3; unclear D gene. CDR3 length: 14 residues. The ends were cut back, 6 bases at V and 2 bases at J, with 12 bases in the middle. Germline lookup yields CDR1 MNHEY and CDR2 SVGAGI. In DNA, the CDR3 is TGTGCCAGCAGGGGGAACCTAATCACAGATACGCAGTATTTT. This sequence encodes CASRGNLITDTQYF.

This clone has a single count. This rearrangement joins TRBV2 to TRBJ2-5; the D is unclear. Germline CDR1 is SNHLY and CDR2 is FYNNEI. The CDR3 has 12 amino acids. The V and J ends lost 8 bases and 0 bases respectively, with 7 bases between them. In DNA, the CDR3 is TGTGCCAGCCGCCCGGACCAAGAGACCCAGTACTTC. This translates into CASRPDQETQYF.

V and J are TRBV30 and TRBJ1-1; weak D call: TRBD1 (5 bases). The CDR3 totals 17 residues. The V gene lost 4 bases and the J gene lost 1 base, with 22 bases spanning the gap. The germline V gene encodes CDR1 GTSNPN and CDR2 SVGIG (reference sequence). In nucleotides, the CDR3 is TGTGCCTGGACACATCGCGCTCCGGGACGGGCGAACACTGAAGCTTTCTTT. It is translated as CAWTHRAPGRANTEAFF.

J is TRBJ1-2 and V is TRBV6-5, with TRBD1 matching over 7 bases. In germline, CDR1 is MNHEY, CDR2 SVGAGI. Trimming removed 7 bases from V and 2 bases from J; junction bases left unmatched: 7. The CDR3 contains 14 residues. CDR3 in amino acids: CASTPGQINYGYTF. Here the CDR3 DNA reads TGTGCCAGCACCCCGGGACAGATAAACTATGGCTACACCTTC.

The chain uses TRBV11-2 and TRBJ1-6, with D perhaps TRBD1 (5 bases). CDR3 length: 18 amino acids. Germline V gene lookup returns CDR1 SGHAT and CDR2 FQNNGV. V lost 1 base and J lost 1, with 14 bases in between. The CDR3 protein is CASSLVPREKSYNSPLHF. DNA for the CDR3: TGTGCCAGCAGCTTAGTCCCCAGGGAGAAGTCCTATAATTCACCCCTCCACTTT.

The chain links TRBV30 to TRBJ1-1, with a possible D match to TRBD1 (6 bases). CDR3 size: 14 residues. V dropped 1 base and J dropped 4 bases, with 13 bases sitting between them. Germline CDR1 GTSNPN, CDR2 SVGIG (reference sequence). The CDR3 nucleotides are TGTGCCTGGAGTGCAGGGGCCGCGGGCACTGAAGCTTTCTTT. This encodes CAWSAGAAGTEAFF.

The gene calls are TRBV28 and TRBJ2-7; 9 bases are shared with TRBD1. CDR1 is MDHEN and CDR2 is SYDVKM in the germline V gene. V shed 7 bases and J 3 bases; nucleotides not matched to a gene: 4. The CDR3 is made up of 13 amino acids. CDR3 sequence reads: CASKDRGFYEQYF. CDR3 bases: TGTGCCAGCAAGGACAGGGGTTTCTACGAGCAGTACTTC.

V gene TRBV19 combines with J gene TRBJ1-2; D is ambiguous. Per germline, CDR1 LNHDA and CDR2 SQIVND (reference sequence). Between the trimmed V and J ends, which lost 5 bases and 5 bases, there was a span of 6 bases. The length of the CDR3 is 11 residues. CDR3 coding DNA: TGTGCCAGTAGTGTTACTTATGGCTACACCTTC. Protein sequence: CASSVTYGYTF.

The rearrangement uses TRBV19 and TRBJ2-1; TRBD1 matches 10 bases. CDR1 and CDR2 (germline): LNHDA, SQIVND (reference sequence). The V segment lost 7 bases and the J segment 6 bases; nucleotides outside the gene matches: 9. This CDR3 has 15 residues. The CDR3 protein is CASTGGTGEGNEQFF. DNA of the CDR3: TGTGCCAGTACCGGAGGGACAGGGGAAGGCAATGAGCAGTTCTTC.

The rearrangement uses TRBV6-5 and TRBJ1-1; tentatively, D is TRBD1 (5 bases). The CDR3 is 13 amino acids. Germline V CDR1 and CDR2: MNHEY, SVGAGI. V was pared by 6 bases and J by 7 bases, with 15 bases between. CDR3 sequence: CASSRDGGIEAFF. CDR3 DNA sequence: TGTGCCAGCAGCCGGGACGGAGGTATTGAAGCTTTCTTT.

The J gene is TRBJ1-1, the V gene TRBV28; unclear D gene. V gave up 5 bases and J gave up 1 base, with 14 bases separating them. The CDR3 sequence is 15 residues long. Germline loops: CDR1 MDHEN, CDR2 SYDVKM. CDR3 DNA sequence: TGTGCCAGCAGTCTCCCTTGGAGTTCGAACACTGAAGCTTTCTTT. Its protein is CASSLPWSSNTEAFF.